This T cell receptor beta chain appears in the sequencing data of a study of cytomegalovirus exposure and HLA in healthy donors. About the study: Prior work identified around 120 million unique TCR beta sequences in roughly 190 million T cells. Ancestry clustering placed 70% to 85% of around 400 genotyped donors in the Caucasian-associated cluster.

Study results and caveats: Rarity marked most TCR sequences, yet some public TCRs occurred in many donors.

As for this clone: Its specificity is unknown.

Primers: 60 Vbeta forward and 13 Jbeta reverse. Repertoires were generated with immunoSEQ multiplex PCR, while TCRdb's copy carries only in-frame clones and drops some. The profile shows over 150,000 clones, roughly 80% of them singletons. CDR3 length: 15 amino acids. CDR1 SGDLS and CDR2 YYNGEE come from the germline V gene. Trimming pared 4 bases from V and 3 bases from J, leaving 13 bases between. Input material: PBMCs. The chain is built from TRBV9 and TRBJ1-4; D might be TRBD1 (6 bases). The sequence was collected from a man aged 35 to 55 in good health and CMV-seronegative. The chain's CDR3 is CASSPRGSANEKLFF. The CDR3 DNA is TGTGCCAGCAGCCCCAGGGGCTCGGCTAATGAAAAACTGTTTTTT.